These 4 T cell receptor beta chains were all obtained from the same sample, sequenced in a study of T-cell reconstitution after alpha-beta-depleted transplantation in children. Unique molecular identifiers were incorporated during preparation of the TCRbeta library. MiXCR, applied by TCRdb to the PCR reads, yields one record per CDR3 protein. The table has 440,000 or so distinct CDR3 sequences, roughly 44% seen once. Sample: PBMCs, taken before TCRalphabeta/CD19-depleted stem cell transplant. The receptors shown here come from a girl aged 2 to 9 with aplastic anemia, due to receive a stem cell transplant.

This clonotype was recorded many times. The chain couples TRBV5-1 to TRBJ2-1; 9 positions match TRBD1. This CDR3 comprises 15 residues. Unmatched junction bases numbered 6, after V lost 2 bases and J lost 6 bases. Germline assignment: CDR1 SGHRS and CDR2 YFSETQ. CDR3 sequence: CASSFAGQGGNEQFF. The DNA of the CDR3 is TGCGCCAGCAGCTTTGCGGGACAGGGCGGCAATGAGCAGTTCTTC.

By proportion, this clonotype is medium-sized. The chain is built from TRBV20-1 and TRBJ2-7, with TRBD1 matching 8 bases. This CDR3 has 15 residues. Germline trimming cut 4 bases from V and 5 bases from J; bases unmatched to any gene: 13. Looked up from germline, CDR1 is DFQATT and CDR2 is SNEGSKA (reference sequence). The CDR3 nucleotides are TGCAGTGCTAAAGAGGTGCAGGACAGGGTAGACGAGCAGTACTTC. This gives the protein CSAKEVQDRVDEQYF.

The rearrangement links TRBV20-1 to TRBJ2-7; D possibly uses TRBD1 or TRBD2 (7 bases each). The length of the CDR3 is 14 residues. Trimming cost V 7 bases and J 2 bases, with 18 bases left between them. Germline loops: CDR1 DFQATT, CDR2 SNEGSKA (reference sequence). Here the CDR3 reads CSGRPGGGAYEQYF. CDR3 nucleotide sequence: TGCAGTGGAAGACCAGGGGGGGGGGCCTACGAGCAGTACTTC.

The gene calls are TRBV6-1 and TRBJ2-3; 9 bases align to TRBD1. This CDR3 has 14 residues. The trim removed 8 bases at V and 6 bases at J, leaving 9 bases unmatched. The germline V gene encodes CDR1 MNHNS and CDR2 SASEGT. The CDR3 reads CASARDRDSDTQYF. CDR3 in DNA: TGTGCCAGCGCCCGGGACAGGGATTCTGATACGCAGTATTTT.